Each of the 14 T cell receptor beta chains below was sequenced from the same sample in a study of immune heterogeneity within non-small cell lung tumors. Template material comprised bulk tumor genomic DNA at approximately 650 ng per sample. Several spatially distant biopsies were obtained per primary tumor intraoperatively. Undergoing curative surgery were patients whose non-small cell lung cancer was untreated and newly diagnosed. In a multiplex PCR, 32 V and 13 J primers amplified TCR beta CDR3. MiXCR was run by TCRdb on the multiplex PCR reads, yielding one entry per CDR3 protein. The sample carries 8,500 to 13,000 distinct CDR3 sequences, roughly 29% recorded once. The sequencing input was lung tumor tissue. Receptors originate from a woman aged 55-69 years with non-small cell lung cancer.

The chain combines TRBV5-1 with TRBJ2-1, with 9 positions matching TRBD2. The CDR3 extends over 15 amino acids. J was trimmed by 10 bases and V by 0 bases; bases with no gene match: 8. The germline V gene has CDR1 SGHRS and CDR2 YFSETQ. The CDR3: CASSLDGRGGGEQFF. Here the CDR3 DNA reads TGCGCCAGCAGCTTGGATGGGCGGGGGGGGGGGGAGCAGTTCTTC.

This chain links TRBV20-1 with TRBJ2-7; D unclear. Looked up from germline, CDR1 is DFQATT and CDR2 is SNEGSKA (reference sequence). This CDR3 has 13 residues. With 6 bases removed from V and 0 bases from J, the gap between germline ends came to 12 bases. This CDR3 reads CSAGSGGSYEQYF. The CDR3 coding sequence is TGCAGTGCCGGCTCTGGCGGCTCCTACGAGCAGTACTTC.

This clonotype came up a few times. The chain links TRBV7-9 to TRBJ2-3; D may match TRBD1 or TRBD2 (6 bases each). Trimming pared 4 bases from V and 6 bases from J, leaving 11 bases between. Germline lookup yields CDR1 SEHNR and CDR2 FQNEAQ (reference sequence). The CDR3 runs 13 residues. The CDR3 loop reads CASSWEGGDTQYF. The DNA for the CDR3 is TGTGCCAGCAGCTGGGAAGGGGGGGATACGCAGTATTTT.

This clonotype was detected ten times or more. This rearrangement joins TRBV20-1 to TRBJ1-2; D is unresolved. Looked up from germline, CDR1 is DFQATT and CDR2 is SNEGSKA (reference sequence). The CDR3 totals 17 residues. The ends were cut back, 4 bases at V and 4 bases at J, with 25 bases in the middle. The CDR3 coding sequence is TGCAGTGCTAACTACCGGGCTAACAGCCCTACGCCCTATGGCTACACCTTC. Translating gives CSANYRANSPTPYGYTF.

This clonotype is labeled as medium-sized (0.01 to 0.1%). The chain recombines TRBV20-1 with TRBJ1-5; 7 nucleotides agree with TRBD1. CDR3 size: 13 residues. In germline, CDR1 is DFQATT, CDR2 SNEGSKA (reference sequence). Losses at the gene ends were 5 bases for V and 4 bases for J; bases not matched to a gene: 5. The DNA for the CDR3 is TGCAGTGCTGTCGGGACAGATAATCAGCCCCAGCATTTT. This encodes CSAVGTDNQPQHF.

This clonotype came up many times. This chain links TRBV12-3 or TRBV12-4 with TRBJ1-4, with D uncertain. CDR3 length equals 14 residues. Trimming left V 1 base short and J 4 bases short, with 7 bases between. In DNA, the CDR3 is TGTGCCAGCAGTTTAGTAGGATTTAATGAAAAACTGTTTTTT. Amino acids: CASSLVGFNEKLFF.

This clonotype qualifies as large. V and J are TRBV19 and TRBJ2-7; D remains ambiguous. V was shortened by 7 bases and J by 0 bases, with 10 bases between the two germline ends. The germline gives CDR1 LNHDA, CDR2 SQIVND (reference sequence). The CDR3 contains 13 residues. CDR3: CASKHSSSYEQYF. The CDR3 DNA reads as TGTGCCAGTAAACATTCAAGCTCCTACGAGCAGTACTTC.

This clonotype showed up just a few times. The gene calls are TRBV6-1 and TRBJ2-3, with TRBD1 identical over 8 bases. This CDR3 has 16 amino acids. The V gene end was trimmed by 5 bases and the J gene end by 3 bases; junction bases not matched to a gene: 10. Germline CDR1 is MNHNS and CDR2 is SASEGT. This CDR3 is CASSSAAGGGTDTQYF. In DNA form, the CDR3 reads TGTGCCAGCAGTTCTGCCGCAGGGGGCGGAACAGATACGCAGTATTTT.

Note on this clonotype: A much larger clone lies a single base off, so this may be a read error. This rearrangement joins TRBV2 to TRBJ1-1; TRBD1 aligns across 7 bases. CDR1 and CDR2 from the germline V gene are SNHLY and FYNNEI. This CDR3 is 14 amino acids long. CDR3 sequence (DNA): TGTGCCAGCAGCCTGGGACAGTACAGCACTGAAGCTTTATTT. This gives the protein CASSLGQYSTEALF.

In this sample, this clonotype is medium-sized (0.01 to 0.1%). The genes are TRBV28 and TRBJ2-7, with D perhaps TRBD1 (6 bases). Germline V gives CDR1 MDHEN, CDR2 SYDVKM. This CDR3 is built from 14 residues. Trimming removed 7 bases from V and 2 bases from J, with 15 bases in between. CDR3 loop: CASKQRQAPYEQYF. The DNA of the CDR3 is TGTGCCAGCAAACAACGACAGGCCCCCTACGAGCAGTACTTC. Supplemented by reference TRBV28 and TRBJ2-7, the full variable domain reads DVKVTQSSRYLVKRTGEKVFLECVQDMDHENMFWYRQDPGLGLRLIYFSYDVKMKEKGDIPEGYSVSREKKERFSLILESASTNQTSMYLCASKQRQAPYEQYFGPGTRLTVT.

The gene calls are TRBV24-1 and TRBJ2-3; tentatively, D is TRBD2 (7 bases). CDR1 and CDR2 (germline): KGHDR, SFDVKD. V lost 0 bases and J 0 bases, leaving 9 bases between the germline ends. CDR3 length: 16 amino acids. Here the CDR3 reads CATSDLAGASTDTQYF. The CDR3 DNA follows: TGTGCCACCAGTGATTTGGCGGGGGCTAGCACAGATACGCAGTATTTT.

This clonotype has at least ten counts. This chain links TRBV6-2 or TRBV6-3 with TRBJ2-1; no reliable D call. V was trimmed by 6 bases and J by 6 bases, leaving 9 bases between them. This CDR3 comprises 12 residues. CDR1 is MNHEY and CDR2 is SVGEGT in the germline V gene. In DNA, the CDR3 is TGTGCCAGCAGATACCTTACCAATGAGCAGTTCTTC. As protein: CASRYLTNEQFF.

The sample holds one count of this clonotype. The rearrangement links TRBV5-1 to TRBJ2-2; 8 bases align to TRBD2. CDR1 and CDR2 from the germline V gene are SGHRS and YFSETQ. The length of the CDR3 is 19 residues. Trimming at V came to 8 bases and at J to 0 bases, leaving 18 bases not matched to a gene. CDR3 coding DNA: TGCGCCAGAAGCCTGGATGAAGCCGGGACTAGTACGAACACCGGGGAGCTGTTTTTT. Protein: CARSLDEAGTSTNTGELFF. The full variable domain, its missing parts supplied by reference TRBV5-1 and TRBJ2-2, is KAGVTQTPRYLIKTRGQQVTLSCSPISGHRSVSWYQQTPGQGLQFLFEYFSETQRNKGNFPGRFSGRQFSNSRSEMNVSTLELGDSALYLCARSLDEAGTSTNTGELFFGEGSRLTVL.

This clonotype is medium-sized. The CDR3 protein is CASNSPGAHYEQYF. The CDR3 DNA sequence: TGTGCCAGCAATTCGCCAGGCGCCCACTACGAGCAGTACTTC. The chain employs TRBV12-3 or TRBV12-4 and TRBJ2-7; D not certain. The CDR3 length is 14 residues. V was pared by 7 bases and J by 3 bases, with 16 bases between.